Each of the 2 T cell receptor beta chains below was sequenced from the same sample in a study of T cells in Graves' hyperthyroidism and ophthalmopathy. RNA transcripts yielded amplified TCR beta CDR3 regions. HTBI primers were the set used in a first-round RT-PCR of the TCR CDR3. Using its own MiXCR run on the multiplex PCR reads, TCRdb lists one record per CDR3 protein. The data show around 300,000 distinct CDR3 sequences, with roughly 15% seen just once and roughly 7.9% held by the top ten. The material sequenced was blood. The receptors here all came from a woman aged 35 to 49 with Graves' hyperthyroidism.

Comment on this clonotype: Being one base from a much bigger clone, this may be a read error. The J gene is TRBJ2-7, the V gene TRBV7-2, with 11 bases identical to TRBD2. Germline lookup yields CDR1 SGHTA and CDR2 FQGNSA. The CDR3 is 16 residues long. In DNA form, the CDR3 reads TGTGCCCGCAGCTTAGGTTTCTTAGCGGGAGGGGATGAGCAGTACTTC. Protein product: CARSLGFLAGGDEQYF. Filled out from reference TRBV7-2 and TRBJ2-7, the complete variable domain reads GAGVSQSPSNKVTEKGKDVELRCDPISGHTALYWYRQSLGQGLEFLIYFQGNSAPDKSGLPSDRFSAERTGGSVSTLTIQRTQQEDSAVYLCARSLGFLAGGDEQYFGPGTRLTVT.

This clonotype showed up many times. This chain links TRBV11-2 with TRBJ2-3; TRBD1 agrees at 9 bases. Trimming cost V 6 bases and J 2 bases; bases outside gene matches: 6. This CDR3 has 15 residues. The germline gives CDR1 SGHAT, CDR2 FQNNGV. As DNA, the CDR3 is TGTGCCAGCAGTCGGACAGGGGCAAACACAGATACGCAGTATTTT. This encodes CASSRTGANTDTQYF.